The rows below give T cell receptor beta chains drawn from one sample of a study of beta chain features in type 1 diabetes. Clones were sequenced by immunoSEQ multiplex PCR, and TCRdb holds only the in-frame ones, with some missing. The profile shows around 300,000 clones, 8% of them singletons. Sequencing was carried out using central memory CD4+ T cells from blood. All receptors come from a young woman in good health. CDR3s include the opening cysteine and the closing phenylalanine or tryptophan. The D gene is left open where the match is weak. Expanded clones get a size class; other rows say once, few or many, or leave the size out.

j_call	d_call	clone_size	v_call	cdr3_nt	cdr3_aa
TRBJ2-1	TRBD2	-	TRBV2	TGTGCCAGCAGCGAAAAGCGGGAGAGGTTCTTC	CASSEKRERFF
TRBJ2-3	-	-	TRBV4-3	TGCGCCAGCAGCCAAGCGGGGACCGGGAGAAGTACAGATACGCAGTATTTT	CASSQAGTGRSTDTQYF
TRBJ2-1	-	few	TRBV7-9	TGTGCCAGCAGCTCAAATCTAGCCTCTAGCAATGAGCAGTTCTTC	CASSSNLASSNEQFF
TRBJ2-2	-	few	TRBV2	TGTGCCAGCAGTGAATCTAGCACCGGGGAGCTGTTTTTT	CASSESSTGELFF
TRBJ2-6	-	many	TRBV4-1	TGCGCCAGCAGCCATAAGGGGCGGGACTCTGGGGCCAACGTCCTGACTTTC	CASSHKGRDSGANVLTF
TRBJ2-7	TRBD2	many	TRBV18	TGTGCCAGCCGTAGCGGGAGCTTTTACGAGCAGTACTTC	CASRSGSFYEQYF
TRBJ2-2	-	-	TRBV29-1	TGCAGCGTACGGAGGCGCGGGACAACGAACACCGGGGAGCTGTTTTTT	CSVRRRGTTNTGELFF
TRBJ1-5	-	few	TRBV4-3	TGCGCCAGCAGCCAAGAGGGCCCCCCCGGTGCGGATCAGCCCCAGCATTTT	CASSQEGPPGADQPQHF
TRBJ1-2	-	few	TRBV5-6	TGTGCCAGCAGCCCGGACAGCGACTATGGCTACACCTTC	CASSPDSDYGYTF
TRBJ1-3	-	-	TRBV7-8	TGTGCCAGCAGCTTAGGGGGTTATGGGTTGACCTCTGGAAACACCATATATTTT	CASSLGGYGLTSGNTIYF
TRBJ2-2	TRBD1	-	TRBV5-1	TGCGCCAGCGACGCAGGGGGCCTATGGCCCGGGGAGCTGTTTTTT	CASDAGGLWPGELFF
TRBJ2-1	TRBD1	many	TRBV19	TGTGCCAGTAGACCCCCCGGGACAGGGGGAACGAGTGAGCAGTTCTTC	CASRPPGTGGTSEQFF
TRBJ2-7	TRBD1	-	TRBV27	TGTGCCAGCAGCCCTAGGGGACAGTCCTACGAGCAGTACTTC	CASSPRGQSYEQYF
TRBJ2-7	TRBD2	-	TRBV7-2	TGTGCCAGCAGCTTAGATTCGGGGACTAGCGGAAACGAGCAGTACTTC	CASSLDSGTSGNEQYF
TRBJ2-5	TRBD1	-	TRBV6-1	TGTGCCAGCATGAGACAGGGAGCAACAGAGACCCAGTACTTC	CASMRQGATETQYF
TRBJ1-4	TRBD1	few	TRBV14	TGTGCCAGCAGACCTACAGGGGCAGGGGAAAAACTGTTTTTT	CASRPTGAGEKLFF
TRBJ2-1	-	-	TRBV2	TGTGCCAGCCGAGGTAGGGGCAACTCCTACAATGAGCAGTTCTTC	CASRGRGNSYNEQFF
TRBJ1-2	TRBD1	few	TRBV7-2	TGTGCCATCGACAGGGGCTACTATGGCTACACCTTC	CAIDRGYYGYTF
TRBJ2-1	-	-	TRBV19	TGTGCCAGTAGTAAGGCCCAGGGGGGCGACTACAATGAGCAGTTCTTC	CASSKAQGGDYNEQFF